A single sample gave rise to the 20 T cell receptor beta chains below, sequenced in a study of blood T cells in healthy people across ages. For the second PCR, which ran for about 6 to 11 cycles, a sample-barcoded 5' primer and a J-beta primer mix were used. A single record per CDR3 protein comes from TCRdb applying MiXCR to the 5' RACE reads. The table records 780,000 or so distinct CDR3 sequences, 40% to 65% of them present only once. Sequencing was done on a sample of blood. The receptors come from a man aged 80 or over in good health.

The chain links TRBV12-3 or TRBV12-4 to TRBJ2-1, with a weak D call TRBD2 (5 bases). V was trimmed by 3 bases and J by 6 bases, leaving 15 bases between them. This CDR3 is 15 amino acids long. CDR3 nucleotide sequence: TGTGCCAGCAGTTTGTCGCCCCAGAGGGTCAATGAGCAGTTCTTC. Residues: CASSLSPQRVNEQFF.

This clonotype was seen more than once but under ten times. The chain has TRBV25-1 and TRBJ2-1; TRBD2 matches at 7 bases. Germline V gives CDR1 MGHDK, CDR2 SYGVNS. CDR3 length equals 16 residues. Trimming at V came to 3 bases and at J to 8 bases, leaving 13 bases not matched to a gene. The CDR3 spells CASSERGGPLTHEQFF. DNA of the CDR3: TGTGCCAGCAGTGAGAGGGGAGGGCCCTTAACCCATGAGCAGTTCTTC. The complete variable domain, with remaining parts taken from reference TRBV25-1 and TRBJ2-1, reads EADIYQTPRYLVIGTGKKITLECSQTMGHDKMYWYQQDPGMELHLIHYSYGVNSTEKGDLSSESTVSRIRTEHFPLTLESARPSHTSQYLCASSERGGPLTHEQFFGPGTRLTVL.

This clonotype occurred a few times. The chain uses TRBV24-1 and TRBJ2-3, with TRBD2 as a possible D gene (5 bases). CDR1 is KGHDR, CDR2 SFDVKD, per germline. The germline V and J ends were trimmed by 0 bases and 4 bases, with 10 bases remaining between them. The CDR3 is 15 residues long. The CDR3 DNA sequence: TGTGCCACCAGTGATTTGCGGGGTCCGGCAGATACGCAGTATTTT. It specifies CATSDLRGPADTQYF.

This chain uses TRBV29-1 with TRBJ2-2; 10 bases match TRBD2. The germline V gene encodes CDR1 SQVTM and CDR2 ANQGSEA. The junction had 3 bases not matched to a gene; V was cut back by 4 bases and J by 4 bases. There are 14 residues in the CDR3. CDR3 sequence (DNA): TGCAGCGTTGGGACTAGCGGAGGCACCGGGGAGCTGTTTTTT. It encodes CSVGTSGGTGELFF.

In its sample, this clonotype was seen a few times. The CDR3 nucleotides are TGCACAACCGTACGGGGGATCGGAGAGACCCAGTACTTC. Residues: CTTVRGIGETQYF. The chain has TRBV29-1 and TRBJ2-5; a weak D match, TRBD2 (6 bases). CDR3 length: 13 amino acids. Germline loops: CDR1 SQVTM, CDR2 ANQGSEA.

The chain is built from TRBV9 and TRBJ2-7; 10 nucleotides line up with TRBD2. The V and J ends lost 1 base and 6 bases, in that order; junction bases with no gene match: 7. Germline assignment: CDR1 SGDLS and CDR2 YYNGEE. The CDR3 extends over 15 amino acids. CDR3 sequence (DNA): TGTGCCAGCAGCGTACGAAGCGGGGGGGTGGGCGAGCAGTACTTC. The encoded protein is CASSVRSGGVGEQYF.

This clonotype has a handful of counts. The CDR3 coding sequence is TGTGCCAGCAGTCAAGGGGGGGCTGGTGGGGCCAACGTCCTGACTTTC. Residues: CASSQGGAGGANVLTF. The chain links TRBV12-3 or TRBV12-4 to TRBJ2-6; D might be TRBD2 (7 bases). The CDR3 consists of 16 residues. V was trimmed by 5 bases and J by 3 bases, leaving 14 bases between them.

In its sample, this clonotype was seen a few times. This chain links TRBV29-1 with TRBJ1-3; D gene ambiguous. The germline CDR1 and CDR2 sequences are SQVTM and ANQGSEA. The germline V and J ends were trimmed by 7 bases and 3 bases, with 7 bases remaining between them. The CDR3 covers 11 residues. The DNA for the CDR3 is TGCAGCGGCATCGTTGGAAACACCATATATTTT. This encodes CSGIVGNTIYF.

This clonotype is medium-sized. V usage is TRBV7-2 and J usage is TRBJ2-7; maybe TRBD1 (5 bases). Trimming took 4 bases from V and 0 from J, leaving 13 bases between them. The CDR3 runs to 15 residues. The germline gives CDR1 SGHTA, CDR2 FQGNSA. In DNA form, the CDR3 reads TGTGCCAGCAGCTGGGGTACAGGTCCCTCCTACGAGCAGTACTTC. Protein: CASSWGTGPSYEQYF.

The V and J genes are TRBV25-1 and TRBJ1-2; weak D call: TRBD1 (6 bases). Germline CDR1 MGHDK, CDR2 SYGVNS. The V and J ends lost 5 bases and 4 bases respectively, with 14 bases between them. The CDR3 loop spans 14 amino acids. The DNA for the CDR3 is TGTGCCAGCAGTCAAACAGGGTTTCGCTATGGCTACACCTTC. The encoded protein is CASSQTGFRYGYTF.

The V and J genes are TRBV15 and TRBJ2-5; D remains ambiguous. Germline V gene sequence: CDR1 LNHNV, CDR2 YYDKDF (reference sequence). The V end lost 1 base, the J end lost 4 bases, and 7 bases lay between the germline ends. The CDR3 has 13 residues. CDR3 nucleotide sequence: TGTGCCACCAGCAGAGGCTGGACAGAGACCCAGTACTTC. This encodes CATSRGWTETQYF. The full variable domain, completed using reference TRBV15 and TRBJ2-5, is DAMVIQNPRYQVTQFGKPVTLSCSQTLNHNVMYWYQQKSSQAPKLLFHYYDKDFNNEADTPDNFQSRRPNTSFCFLDIRSPGLGDTAMYLCATSRGWTETQYFGPGTRLLVL.

V usage is TRBV6-5 and J usage is TRBJ2-4; D perhaps matches TRBD2 (6 bases). Trimming took off 2 bases at V and 12 bases at J, with 8 bases between the two ends. CDR1 and CDR2 (germline): MNHEY, SVGAGI. The CDR3 sequence is 11 residues long. The CDR3 reads CASSYGGNQYF. The CDR3 nucleotides are TGTGCCAGCAGTTACGGAGGGAATCAGTACTTC.

Only a few counts were recorded for this clonotype. The rearrangement uses TRBV12-3 or TRBV12-4 and TRBJ2-1, with D unclear. The last part of the DNA fits TRBJ2-7 better; the J call may be wrong. CDR3 length: 12 residues. The CDR3 loop reads CASSLGVEEQYF. The CDR3 coding sequence is TGTGCCAGCAGTTTAGGGGTGGAAGAGCAGTACTTC.

DNA for the CDR3: TGTGCCAGCAGCCAACCTGGTCCGGGGAGTGAGCAGTTCTTC. The encoded protein is CASSQPGPGSEQFF. V gene TRBV3-1 combines with J gene TRBJ2-1, with a weak D call TRBD2 (5 bases). Trimming left V 2 bases short and J 9 bases short, with 14 bases between. The CDR3 sequence is 14 residues long. CDR1 is LGHDT and CDR2 is YNNKEL in the germline V gene (reference sequence).

The chain employs TRBV10-3 and TRBJ2-1; 7 bases map to TRBD2. V shed 8 bases and J 2 bases; nucleotides not matched to a gene: 9. The CDR3 loop spans 15 amino acids. Germline V lookup: CDR1 ENHRY, CDR2 SYGVKD. This CDR3 is CAISTSGIPYNEQFF. CDR3 DNA: TGTGCCATCTCCACGAGCGGGATACCCTACAATGAGCAGTTCTTC.

This clonotype was detected once. V gene TRBV6-6 combines with J gene TRBJ1-6, with D unresolved. CDR3 length: 13 amino acids. Germline V lookup: CDR1 MNHNY, CDR2 SVGAGI (reference sequence). The V end lost 0 bases, the J end lost 8 bases, and 5 bases lay between the germline ends. The CDR3 DNA follows: TGTGCCAGCAGTTACTCCGACGATTCACCCCTCCACTTT. This encodes CASSYSDDSPLHF.

J is TRBJ2-6 and V is TRBV29-1, with TRBD2 as a possible D gene (6 bases). The CDR3 is 16 amino acids. The germline V gene has CDR1 SQVTM and CDR2 ANQGSEA. V was clipped by 5 bases and J by 1 base, with 15 bases between them. This CDR3 reads CSVQGRPGSGANVLTF. The CDR3 region has the DNA TGCAGCGTTCAAGGGAGGCCGGGTTCTGGGGCCAACGTCCTGACTTTC.

On this clonotype itself: A read error may explain this, as a much larger clone is one base away. The chain combines TRBV9 with TRBJ2-5; D is perhaps TRBD2 (6 bases). Germline lookup yields CDR1 SGDLS and CDR2 YYNGEE. The germline V and J ends were trimmed by 4 bases and 11 bases, with 30 bases remaining between them. This CDR3 has 17 amino acids. The CDR3 spells CASSRRTGLPTNNEQYF. The DNA of the CDR3 is TGTGCCAGCAGCCGAAGAACGGGACTGCCGACGAACAATGAGCAGTACTTC.

The chain combines TRBV6-2 or TRBV6-3 with TRBJ2-1, with D tentatively TRBD2 (6 bases). Germline values: CDR1 MNHEY, CDR2 SVGEGT. CDR3 size: 12 residues. V shed 10 bases and J shed 7 bases, with 14 bases lying between them. CDR3 DNA sequence: TGTGCCACCAGACTAGAAGCGAATGAGCAGTTCTTC. It yields the protein CATRLEANEQFF.

The chain employs TRBV7-2 and TRBJ2-7, with D possibly being TRBD2 (6 bases). Germline V lookup: CDR1 SGHTA, CDR2 FQGNSA. Trimming shortened V by 5 bases and J by 6 bases, and 11 bases separated the two germline ends. The CDR3 totals 12 residues. CDR3 region: CASSPGSREQYF. CDR3 DNA sequence: TGTGCCAGCAGCCCCGGGAGCCGCGAGCAGTACTTC.